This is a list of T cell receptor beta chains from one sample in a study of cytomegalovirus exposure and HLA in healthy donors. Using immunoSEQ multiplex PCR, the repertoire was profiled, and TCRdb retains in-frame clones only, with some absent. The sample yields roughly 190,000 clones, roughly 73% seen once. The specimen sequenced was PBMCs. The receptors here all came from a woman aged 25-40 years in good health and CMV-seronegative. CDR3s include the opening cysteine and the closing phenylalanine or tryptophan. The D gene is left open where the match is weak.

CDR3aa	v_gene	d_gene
CASSLVVAGKNTQYF	TRBV5-1	TRBD2
CASSSALTGVRSEAFF	TRBV7-9	-
CASSRDRAGNTEAFF	TRBV11-2	TRBD1
CASSSTSLELFF	TRBV5-4	TRBD2
CASSERLRDRGLGYTF	TRBV2	TRBD1
CASSTGQGIYEQYF	TRBV7-9	TRBD1
CATSRDSGRPQHF	TRBV15	-
CASSLVASVVTDTQYF	TRBV7-8	-
CASSFGTIVRYEQYF	TRBV5-6	TRBD2
CASSAGTGGGFYGYTF	TRBV7-8	TRBD1
CASSPQENYGYTF	TRBV7-9	-
CASSQGATSGGAETQYF	TRBV4-2	TRBD2
CATSDRGQSYEQYF	TRBV15	TRBD1
CASSKITGTGGFNQPQHF	TRBV19	TRBD1
CASRSPLKGQKETQYF	TRBV19	-
CASSPEGGAGQPQHF	TRBV7-6	-
CASSFAGWGTEAFF	TRBV27	-
CASSWRGQGKNIQYF	TRBV5-4	TRBD1
CASSSPGGPDTQYF	TRBV7-2	-
CASSGVRVGEKLFF	TRBV6-1	-
CASSVATGEGAATGELFF	TRBV9	-
CASSPEFGTSAEQFF	TRBV14	TRBD2